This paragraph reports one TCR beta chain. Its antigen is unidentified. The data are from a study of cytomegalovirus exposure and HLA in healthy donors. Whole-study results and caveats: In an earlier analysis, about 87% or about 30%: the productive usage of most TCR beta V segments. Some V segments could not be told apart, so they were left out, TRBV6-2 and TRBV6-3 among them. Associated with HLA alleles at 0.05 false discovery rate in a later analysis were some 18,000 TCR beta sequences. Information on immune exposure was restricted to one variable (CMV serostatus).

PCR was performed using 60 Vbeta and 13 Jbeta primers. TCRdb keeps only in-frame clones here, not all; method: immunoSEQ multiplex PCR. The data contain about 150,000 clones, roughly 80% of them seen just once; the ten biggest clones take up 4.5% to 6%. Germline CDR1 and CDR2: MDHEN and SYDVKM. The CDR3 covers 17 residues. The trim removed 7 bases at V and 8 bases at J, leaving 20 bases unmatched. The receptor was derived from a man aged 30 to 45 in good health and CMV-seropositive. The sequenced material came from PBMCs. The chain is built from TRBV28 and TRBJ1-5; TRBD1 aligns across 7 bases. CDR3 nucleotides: TGTGCCAGCACCATCGGCCGGGGACAGCTGGTTCGGAAGCCCCAGCATTTT. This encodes CASTIGRGQLVRKPQHF.